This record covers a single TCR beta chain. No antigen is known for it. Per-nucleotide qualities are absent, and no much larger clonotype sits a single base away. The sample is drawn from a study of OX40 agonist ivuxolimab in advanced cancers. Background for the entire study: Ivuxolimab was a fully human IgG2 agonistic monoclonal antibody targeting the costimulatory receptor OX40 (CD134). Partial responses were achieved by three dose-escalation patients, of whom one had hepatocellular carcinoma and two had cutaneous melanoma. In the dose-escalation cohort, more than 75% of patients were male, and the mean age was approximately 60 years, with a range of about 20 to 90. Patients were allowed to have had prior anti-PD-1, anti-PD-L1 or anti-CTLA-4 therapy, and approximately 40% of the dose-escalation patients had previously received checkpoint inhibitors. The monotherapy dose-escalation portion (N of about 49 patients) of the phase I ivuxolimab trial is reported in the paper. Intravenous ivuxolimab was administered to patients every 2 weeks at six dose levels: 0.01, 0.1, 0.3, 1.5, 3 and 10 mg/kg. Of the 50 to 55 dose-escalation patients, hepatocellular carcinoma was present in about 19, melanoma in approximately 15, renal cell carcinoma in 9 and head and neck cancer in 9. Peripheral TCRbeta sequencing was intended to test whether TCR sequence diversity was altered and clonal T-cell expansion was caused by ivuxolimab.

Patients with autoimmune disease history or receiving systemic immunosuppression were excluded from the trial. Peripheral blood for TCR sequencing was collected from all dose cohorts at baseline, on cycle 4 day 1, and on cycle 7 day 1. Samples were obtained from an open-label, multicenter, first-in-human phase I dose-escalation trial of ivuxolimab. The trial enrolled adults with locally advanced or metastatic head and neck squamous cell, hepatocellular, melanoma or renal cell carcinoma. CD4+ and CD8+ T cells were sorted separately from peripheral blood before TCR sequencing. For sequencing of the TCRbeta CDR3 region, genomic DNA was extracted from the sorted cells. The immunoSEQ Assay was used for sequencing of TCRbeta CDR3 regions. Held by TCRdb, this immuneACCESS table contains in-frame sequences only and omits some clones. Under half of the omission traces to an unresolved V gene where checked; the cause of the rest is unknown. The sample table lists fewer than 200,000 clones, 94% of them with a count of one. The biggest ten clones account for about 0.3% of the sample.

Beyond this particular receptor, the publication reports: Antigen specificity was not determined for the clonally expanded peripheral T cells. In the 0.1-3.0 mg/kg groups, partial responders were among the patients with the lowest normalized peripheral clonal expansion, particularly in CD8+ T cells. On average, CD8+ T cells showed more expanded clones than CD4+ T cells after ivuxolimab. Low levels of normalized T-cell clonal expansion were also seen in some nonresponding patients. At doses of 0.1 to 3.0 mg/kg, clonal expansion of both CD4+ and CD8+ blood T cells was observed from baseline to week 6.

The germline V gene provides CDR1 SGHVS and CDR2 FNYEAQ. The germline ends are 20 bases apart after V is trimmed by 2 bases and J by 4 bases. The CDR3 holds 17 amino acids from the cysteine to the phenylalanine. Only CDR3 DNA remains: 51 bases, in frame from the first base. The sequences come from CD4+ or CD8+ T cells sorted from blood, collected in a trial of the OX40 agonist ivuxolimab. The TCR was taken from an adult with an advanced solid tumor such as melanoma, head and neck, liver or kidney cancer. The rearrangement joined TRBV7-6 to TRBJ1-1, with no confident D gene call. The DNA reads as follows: TGTGCCAGCAGCTTATATCTTTTAGCGGGTAGGAGCACTGAAGCTTTCTTT. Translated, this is CASSLYLLAGRSTEAFF.